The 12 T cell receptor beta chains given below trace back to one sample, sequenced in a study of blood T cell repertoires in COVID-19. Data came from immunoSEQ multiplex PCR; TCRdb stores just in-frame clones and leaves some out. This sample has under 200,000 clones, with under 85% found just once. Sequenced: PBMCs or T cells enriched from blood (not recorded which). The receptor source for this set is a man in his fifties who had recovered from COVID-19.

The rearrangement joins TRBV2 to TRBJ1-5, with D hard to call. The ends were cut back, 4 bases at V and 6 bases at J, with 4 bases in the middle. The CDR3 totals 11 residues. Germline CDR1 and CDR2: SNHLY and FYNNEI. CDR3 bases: TGTGCCAGCAGTGCGGGTCAGCCCCAGCATTTT. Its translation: CASSAGQPQHF.

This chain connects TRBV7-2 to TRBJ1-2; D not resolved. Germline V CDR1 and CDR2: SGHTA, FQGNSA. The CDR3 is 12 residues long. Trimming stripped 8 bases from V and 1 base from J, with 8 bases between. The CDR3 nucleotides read TGTGCCAGCCTCGGGGATAACTATGGCTACACCTTC. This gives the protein CASLGDNYGYTF.

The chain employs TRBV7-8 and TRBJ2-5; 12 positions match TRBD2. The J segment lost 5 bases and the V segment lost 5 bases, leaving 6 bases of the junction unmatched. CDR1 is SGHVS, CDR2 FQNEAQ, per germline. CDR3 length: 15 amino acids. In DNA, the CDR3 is TGTGCCAGCAGCCCCGATACTAGCGGGGGGGAGACCCAGTACTTC. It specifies CASSPDTSGGETQYF. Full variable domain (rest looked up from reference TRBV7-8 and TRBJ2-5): GAGVSQSPRYKVAKRGQDVALRCDPISGHVSLFWYQQALGQGPEFLTYFQNEAQLDKSGLPSDRFFAERPEGSVSTLKIQRTQQEDSAVYLCASSPDTSGGETQYFGPGTRLLVL.

The CDR3 spells CASSLGVEAFF. For the CDR3, the DNA is TGTGCCAGCAGCTTAGGAGTTGAAGCTTTCTTT. The rearrangement links TRBV7-2 to TRBJ1-1, with no clear D. The CDR3 is made up of 11 amino acids. Germline loops: CDR1 SGHTA, CDR2 FQGNSA. The V and J ends lost 1 base and 7 bases respectively, with 4 bases between them.

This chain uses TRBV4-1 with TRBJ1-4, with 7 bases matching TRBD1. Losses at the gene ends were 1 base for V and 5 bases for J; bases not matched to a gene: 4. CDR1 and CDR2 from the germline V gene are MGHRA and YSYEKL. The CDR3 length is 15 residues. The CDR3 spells CASSQVDRDNEKLFF. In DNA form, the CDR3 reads TGCGCCAGCAGCCAAGTCGACAGGGACAATGAAAAACTGTTTTTT.

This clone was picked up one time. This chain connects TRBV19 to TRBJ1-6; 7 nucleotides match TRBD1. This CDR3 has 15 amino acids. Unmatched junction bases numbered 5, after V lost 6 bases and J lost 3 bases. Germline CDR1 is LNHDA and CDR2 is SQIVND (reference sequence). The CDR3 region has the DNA TGTGCCAGTAGCAGGACAGGTCTCTATAATTCACCCCTCCACTTT. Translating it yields CASSRTGLYNSPLHF.

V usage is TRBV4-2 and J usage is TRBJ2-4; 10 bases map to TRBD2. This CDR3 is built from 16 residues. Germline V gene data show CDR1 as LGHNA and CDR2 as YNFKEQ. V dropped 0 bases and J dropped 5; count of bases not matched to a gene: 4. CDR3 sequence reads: CASSQDVAGGQNIQYF. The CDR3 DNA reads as TGTGCCAGCAGCCAAGACGTAGCGGGGGGCCAAAACATTCAGTACTTC.

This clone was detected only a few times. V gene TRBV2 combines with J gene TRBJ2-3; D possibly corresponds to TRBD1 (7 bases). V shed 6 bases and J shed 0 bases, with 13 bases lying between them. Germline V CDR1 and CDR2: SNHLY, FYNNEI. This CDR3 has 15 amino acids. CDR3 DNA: TGTGCCAGCAGACTACAGGGGACTAGCACAGATACGCAGTATTTT. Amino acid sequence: CASRLQGTSTDTQYF.

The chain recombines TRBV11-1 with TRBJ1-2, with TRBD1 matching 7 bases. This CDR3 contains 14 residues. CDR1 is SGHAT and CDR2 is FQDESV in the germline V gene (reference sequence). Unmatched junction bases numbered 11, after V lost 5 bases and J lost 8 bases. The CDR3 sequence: CASSPGQVLGGYTF. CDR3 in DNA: TGTGCCAGCAGCCCCGGACAGGTACTCGGGGGCTACACCTTC.

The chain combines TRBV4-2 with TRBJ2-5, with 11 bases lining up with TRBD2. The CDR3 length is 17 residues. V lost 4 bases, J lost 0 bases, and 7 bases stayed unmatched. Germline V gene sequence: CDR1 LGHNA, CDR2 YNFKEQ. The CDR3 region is CASSLQVGLADQETQYF. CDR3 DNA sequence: TGTGCCAGCAGCCTCCAGGTGGGACTAGCGGACCAAGAGACCCAGTACTTC.

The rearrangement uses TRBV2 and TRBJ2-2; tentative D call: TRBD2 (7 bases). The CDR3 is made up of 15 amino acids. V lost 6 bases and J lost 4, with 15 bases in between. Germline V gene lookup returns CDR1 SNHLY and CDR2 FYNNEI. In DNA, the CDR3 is TGTGCCAGCAGCGGGGGGACAAGAACCACCGGGGAGCTGTTTTTT. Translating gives CASSGGTRTTGELFF.

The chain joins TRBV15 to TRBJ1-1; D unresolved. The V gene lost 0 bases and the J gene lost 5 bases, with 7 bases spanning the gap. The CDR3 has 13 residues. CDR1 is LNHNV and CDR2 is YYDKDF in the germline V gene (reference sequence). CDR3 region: CATSREGGTEAFF. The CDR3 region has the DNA TGTGCCACCAGCAGAGAAGGCGGGACTGAAGCTTTCTTT.